This T cell receptor (beta chain) originates from a study of CD8 T cells in Susac syndrome (dated by TCRdb to about 2019). Study-level background: Whether CD8+ T cell activation and differentiation in Susac syndrome was antigen driven was tested using repertoire sequencing. Clonality of the CD8+ T cell repertoire was compared between around 13 healthy donors, approximately 14 Susac syndrome patients and about 15 multiple sclerosis patients. Here is what the overall study found, with its caveats: The TCR sequencing and HLA analysis was acknowledged to have included a relatively small number of individuals.

High-throughput TCR beta sequencing profiled peripheral blood CD8+ and CD4+ T cells from healthy donors, Susac syndrome patients and multiple sclerosis patients. The multiple sclerosis controls were treatment-naive patients who had stable or active relapsing-remitting disease and met the revised McDonald criteria. Bulk CD8+ and CD4+ T cells were purified by magnetic negative isolation, whereas CD8+ TEMRA cells were enriched by FACS. Blood was collected in EDTA tubes and processed within 24 hours, with PBMCs isolated through density gradient centrifugation. PBMCs intended for TCR sequencing were cryopreserved in liquid nitrogen and were subsequently thawed in a 37 degrees C water bath. The sorted or isolated CD4+, CD8+ and CD8+ TEMRA cells had a purity of 90% or higher. For this clonotype: Its target antigen remains unknown. Nothing much larger sits one base from this clone, and base qualities are not available.

V is cut by 3 bases and J by 2 bases, and the space between the germline ends is 11 bases. The CDR3 goes from the cysteine to the phenylalanine over 14 residues. The entry retains the CDR3 DNA only, 42 bases that are in frame from base 1. CDR1 and CDR2 are drawn from the germline V gene: SGHTA, FQGNSA. RNA was extracted using the RNeasy kit, and roughly 0.5 to 1 ug of the RNA was reverse transcribed with random hexamers. TCR beta CDR3 regions were amplified with the immunoSEQ multiplex PCR assay covering 54 Vbeta and 13 Jbeta segments. PCR amplification bias was corrected by using a synthetic template baseline for primer optimization and computational correction. Per the authors' processing: Reads were assigned to V, D and J genes according to IMGT and analyzed in immunoSEQ Analyzer, with only productive sequences retained. Clonality was calculated as one minus the Shannon entropy normalized by log2 of the number of productive unique sequences. For each patient and control, public and private clones were evaluated within the 100 most prevalent clones. A clone was defined as Susac-specific if it was absent from the healthy and MS cohorts, from around 960 published viral clones and from other ImmuneACCESS disease sequences. The raw public data were reprocessed by TCRdb itself: fastp quality trimming at Q25, MiXCR clonotype calling, in-frame beta chains only. Identical CDR3 proteins give one entry, which carries the most common genes and DNA. The V and J calls and clone size come from TCRdb's table, not from the authors' own analysis. The sample table lists under 55,000 distinct CDR3 sequences, 85% to 95% of them with a count of one. The ten biggest clones cover 0.45% to 0.65% of the sample.

The receptor was isolated from a human donor with multiple sclerosis. The rearrangement combines TRBV7-2 with TRBJ2-7; TRBD1 is a weak D gene call, 5 bases matching. The sample was CD8+ T cells from PBMCs. This receptor carries the CDR3 CASSFVQGTYEQYF. The DNA is as follows: TGTGCCAGCAGCTTCGTTCAGGGTACCTACGAGCAGTACTTC.